The present TCR beta chain was sequenced within a study of blood T cell repertoires in COVID-19. Study-wide background: COVID-19 samples collected from the United States, Italy and Spain covered acute and convalescent phases. T cells, B-cell-depleted T cells, or PBMCs supplied cDNA or gDNA.

Measured with immunoSEQ multiplex PCR; TCRdb has only the in-frame clones, and not every one. Among about 160,000 clones listed, about 83% were seen once. The length of the CDR3 is 14 residues. The V end lost 3 bases, the J end lost 5 bases, and 11 bases lay between the germline ends. Germline CDR1 and CDR2: SGHRS and YFSETQ. V is TRBV5-1 and J is TRBJ2-2, with D possibly TRBD2 on 7 matching bases. What was sequenced was peripheral blood. The source of this sequence is a man in his 70s who had recovered from COVID-19. The CDR3 DNA is TGCGCCAGCAGCTGGCGGGGGCCGACCGGGGAGCTGTTTTTT. This translates into CASSWRGPTGELFF.